The 21 T cell receptor beta chains presented below share a single source sample, sequenced in a study of T cell responses to AZD1222 COVID-19 vaccine (dated by TCRdb to the early 2020s). The label giving this sample's time point can be read as: about 28 days (+/-7) after the second vaccine dose. The library was prepared using the immunoSEQ multiplex PCR assay. What TCRdb holds here is the immuneACCESS table cut down to in-frame rearrangements. Part of the clones is not present; checked against another copy, under half of the missing clones reflect an unresolved V gene, and the others are unexplained. The sample table holds about 110,000 clones, of which about 93% were seen once. The biggest ten clones account for 6.2% of the sample. The input for sequencing was peripheral blood, taken 28 days after the second AZD1222 dose. All receptors come from an adult who received the AZD1222 COVID-19 vaccine.

J is TRBJ1-2 and V is TRBV27, with 8 nucleotides matching TRBD1. The CDR3 contains 13 residues. Germline loops: CDR1 MNHEY, CDR2 SMNVEV (reference sequence). Losses at the gene ends were 3 bases for V and 5 bases for J; bases not matched to a gene: 2. The CDR3 DNA is TGTGCCAGCAGTTTCCGGACAGGGTATGGCTACACCTTC. It translates to CASSFRTGYGYTF.

The rearrangement joins TRBV3-1 (or the pseudogene TRBV3-2) to TRBJ2-3, with D possibly being TRBD2 (7 bases). The length of the CDR3 is 14 residues. CDR1 and CDR2 (germline): LGHDT, YNNKEL (reference sequence). The V gene lost 5 bases and the J gene lost 4 bases, with 13 bases spanning the gap. The CDR3 loop reads CASSTRGAADTQYF. The CDR3 coding sequence is TGTGCCAGCAGCACTCGGGGGGCTGCAGATACGCAGTATTTT.

V usage is TRBV6-5 and J usage is TRBJ2-7; the D is unclear. CDR3 length equals 14 residues. Trimming removed 0 bases at V and 4 bases at J, with 10 bases between. Germline CDR1 MNHEY, CDR2 SVGAGI. Here the CDR3 DNA reads TGTGCCAGCAGTTACTCGAGTGCAGGATACGAGCAGTACTTC. The encoded protein is CASSYSSAGYEQYF.

The chain is built from TRBV5-6 and TRBJ2-2; no definite D call. Germline V CDR1 and CDR2: SGHDT, YYEEEE. The CDR3 covers 13 residues. V lost 0 bases to trimming and J lost 4 bases, with 4 bases between them. The CDR3 sequence: CASSLGGTGELFF. CDR3 in DNA: TGTGCCAGCAGCTTGGGCGGCACCGGGGAGCTGTTTTTT. Looking up the rest from reference TRBV5-6 and TRBJ2-2 gives the full variable domain: DAGVTQSPTHLIKTRGQQVTLRCSPKSGHDTVSWYQQALGQGPQFIFQYYEEEERQRGNFPDRFSGHQFPNYSSELNVNALLLGDSALYLCASSLGGTGELFFGEGSRLTVL.

The J gene is TRBJ1-5, the V gene TRBV6-5; 8 bases are shared with TRBD1. Germline lookup yields CDR1 MNHEY and CDR2 SVGAGI. CDR3 length equals 15 residues. V was pared by 6 bases and J by 1 base, with 5 bases of the junction left unmatched. The DNA for the CDR3 is TGTGCCAGCAGCAACACAGGGGGAAGCAATCAGCCCCAGCATTTT. It specifies CASSNTGGSNQPQHF.

The chain has TRBV13 and TRBJ2-5; TRBD1 matches 7 bases. V was clipped by 3 bases and J by 2 bases; unmatched bases: 3. Per germline, CDR1 PRHDT and CDR2 FYEKMQ (reference sequence). CDR3 size: 14 residues. The CDR3 is CASSFETGQETQYF. The CDR3 DNA reads TGTGCCAGCAGCTTTGAGACAGGGCAAGAGACCCAGTACTTC.

The V gene is TRBV7-9, the J gene TRBJ2-5; D perhaps matches TRBD2 (6 bases). The CDR3 is 13 amino acids. Germline V CDR1 and CDR2: SEHNR, FQNEAQ (reference sequence). V was clipped by 6 bases and J by 7 bases, with 15 bases between them. CDR3 region: CASSRDSTGTQYF. As DNA, the CDR3 is TGTGCCAGCAGTCGGGACTCCACAGGGACCCAGTACTTC.

The chain links TRBV5-1 to TRBJ2-7, with 10 bases fitting TRBD1. The CDR3 contains 15 residues. Germline CDR1 reads SGHRS; CDR2 reads YFSETQ. Trimming at V came to 0 bases and at J to 5 bases, leaving 5 bases not matched to a gene. The CDR3 DNA sequence: TGCGCCAGCAGCTTGGCGGGGACAGGGGCCCACGAGCAGTACTTC. This encodes CASSLAGTGAHEQYF.

This chain joins TRBV5-1 and TRBJ2-2; 8 nucleotides match TRBD1. Germline CDR1 SGHRS, CDR2 YFSETQ. The J segment lost 3 bases and the V segment lost 4 bases, leaving 11 bases of the junction unmatched. The CDR3 has 17 residues. The DNA of the CDR3 is TGCGCCAGCAGCCCGGGGGCAGGGGGCGAATACACCGGGGAGCTGTTTTTT. As protein: CASSPGAGGEYTGELFF.

CDR3 nucleotide sequence: TGTGCCACCAGTGACACCTCCGGAGGGGCGCACAATGAGCAGTTCTTC. It yields the protein CATSDTSGGAHNEQFF. This sequence joins TRBV24-1 and TRBJ2-1; tentatively, D is TRBD2 (6 bases). This CDR3 has 16 residues. CDR1 is KGHDR, CDR2 SFDVKD, per germline. Trimming cost V 4 bases and J 5 bases, with 17 bases left between them.

The chain recombines TRBV2 with TRBJ1-5, with D perhaps TRBD1 (6 bases). There are 15 residues in the CDR3. Germline lookup yields CDR1 SNHLY and CDR2 FYNNEI. V gave up 4 bases and J gave up 3 bases, with 13 bases separating them. The CDR3 sequence is CASSVGQGNNQPQHF. CDR3 sequence (DNA): TGTGCCAGCAGTGTCGGGCAGGGGAACAATCAGCCCCAGCATTTT.

V is TRBV3-1 (or the pseudogene TRBV3-2) and J is TRBJ1-2; D might be TRBD1 (5 bases). CDR3 size: 14 residues. Looked up from germline, CDR1 is LGHDT and CDR2 is YNNKEL (reference sequence). V shed 1 base and J shed 4 bases, with 10 bases lying between them. DNA for the CDR3: TGTGCCAGCAGCCAAGTCAGCGGGACCTATGGCTACACCTTC. It specifies CASSQVSGTYGYTF.

The chain uses TRBV7-9 and TRBJ2-7, with D perhaps matching TRBD2 (6 bases). This CDR3 region has 13 residues. V lost 0 bases to trimming and J lost 6 bases, with 9 bases between them. Looked up from germline, CDR1 is SEHNR and CDR2 is FQNEAQ (reference sequence). CDR3 DNA sequence: TGTGCCAGCAGCTTAGCTCGGGAGAGCGAGCAGTACTTC. Its translation: CASSLARESEQYF.

The chain joins TRBV5-4 to TRBJ1-1, with D uncertain. CDR3 size: 15 residues. From germline, CDR1 is SGHNT and CDR2 YYREEE (reference sequence). Between the trimmed V and J ends, which lost 0 bases and 1 base, there was a span of 10 bases. The CDR3 reads CASSLEPGGNTEAFF. The DNA of the CDR3 is TGTGCCAGCAGCTTGGAACCAGGCGGGAACACTGAAGCTTTCTTT. The complete variable domain, with remaining parts taken from reference TRBV5-4 and TRBJ1-1, reads ETGVTQSPTHLIKTRGQQVTLRCSSQSGHNTVSWYQQALGQGPQFIFQYYREEENGRGNFPPRFSGLQFPNYSSELNVNALELDDSALYLCASSLEPGGNTEAFFGQGTRLTVV.

The chain employs TRBV5-1 and TRBJ2-2; D ambiguous. Germline V gene sequence: CDR1 SGHRS, CDR2 YFSETQ. The V end was cut by 0 bases, the J end by 6 bases, with 0 bases between. The CDR3 is made up of 11 amino acids. Here the CDR3 reads CASSLAGELFF. The CDR3 coding sequence is TGCGCCAGCAGCTTGGCCGGGGAGCTGTTTTTT.

This clone has only a few counts. V usage is TRBV7-8 and J usage is TRBJ1-1; no definite D call. The germline V gene has CDR1 SGHVS and CDR2 FQNEAQ. V lost 3 bases and J 4 bases, leaving 9 bases between the germline ends. CDR3 length: 13 residues. Here the CDR3 reads CASSFDGRTEAFF. The CDR3 DNA reads TGTGCCAGCAGCTTTGATGGTCGCACTGAAGCTTTCTTT.

J is TRBJ1-5 and V is TRBV12-3 or TRBV12-4; no definite D call. The CDR3 is 13 residues long. V shed 4 bases and J shed 0 bases, with 4 bases lying between them. DNA of the CDR3: TGTGCCAGCAGTTGGGATAGCAATCAGCCCCAGCATTTT. It encodes CASSWDSNQPQHF.

The chain links TRBV9 to TRBJ1-6; D unclear. Germline V CDR1 and CDR2: SGDLS, YYNGEE. Trimming removed 0 bases from V and 4 bases from J, with 11 bases in between. The CDR3 is 16 amino acids. CDR3 sequence (DNA): TGTGCCAGCAGCGTAGGGACGTTCAATTATAATTCACCCCTCCACTTT. It is translated as CASSVGTFNYNSPLHF.

V gene TRBV6-1 combines with J gene TRBJ1-3, with D possibly matching TRBD1 (5 bases). V gave up 4 bases and J gave up 0 bases, with 13 bases separating them. The length of the CDR3 is 16 residues. CDR1 MNHNS and CDR2 SASEGT come from the germline V gene. DNA for the CDR3: TGTGCCAGCAGTGGGGGGGACGTAACCTCTGGAAACACCATATATTTT. Its translation: CASSGGDVTSGNTIYF.

Notes on this clone: Germline and junction disagree at one end, which may indicate a read error. V usage is TRBV19 and J usage is TRBJ2-1; TRBD2 aligns across 9 bases. The CDR3 spans 17 residues. Germline V gives CDR1 LNHDA, CDR2 SQIVND (reference sequence). CDR3 nucleotide sequence: TGTGCCAGTAGGGACTTAGGGGCGGGAGGGTTCTACAATGATCAGTTCTTC. Residues: CASRDLGAGGFYNDQFF.

The chain combines TRBV6-2 or TRBV6-3 with TRBJ1-3, with no clear D. The CDR3 length is 15 residues. V lost 2 bases and J 4 bases, leaving 12 bases between the germline ends. The germline V gene encodes CDR1 MNHEY and CDR2 SVGEGT. CDR3: CASSYASHLGNTIYF. CDR3 DNA sequence: TGTGCCAGCAGTTACGCCAGTCATCTGGGAAACACCATATATTTT.